Below are 20 T cell receptor beta chains sequenced from a single sample in a study of CD8+CD57+ T cells in acquired aplastic anemia. The template for TCR beta VDJ and CDR3 sequence profiling was genomic DNA. MiXCR was run by TCRdb on the reads, yielding one entry per CDR3 protein. The table has around 200,000 distinct CDR3 sequences, 50% to 70% seen once; the top ten hold roughly 64%. Selection for sequencing was limited to patients who had shown CD8+CD57+ cell expansion by flow cytometry. Sequencing was done on a sample of sorted CD4+, CD8+, or CD8+CD57+ T cells (not recorded which) from PBMCs. These receptors came from a human donor with aplastic anemia.

The chain couples TRBV7-9 to TRBJ2-7, with a weak D call TRBD1 (6 bases). The length of the CDR3 is 15 residues. From germline, CDR1 is SEHNR and CDR2 FQNEAQ (reference sequence). V lost 3 bases, J lost 5 bases, and 17 bases lay in between. CDR3 protein: CASSFAQGPLDEQYF. In DNA, the CDR3 is TGTGCCAGCAGCTTTGCACAGGGACCGTTGGACGAGCAGTACTTC.

Of note for this clonotype: A much larger clone is a single base away; this may be a read error. Likely a read error: the CDR3 ends without its conserved phenylalanine or tryptophan. This chain links TRBV30 with TRBJ1-1; D is possibly TRBD1 (6 bases). The CDR3 covers 12 residues. Germline V gives CDR1 GTSNPN, CDR2 SVGIG (reference sequence). In DNA form, the CDR3 reads TGTGCGCGCGGGGAACAGGGCACTGAAGCTTTCTTG. Its translation: CARGEQGTEAFL.

This rearrangement joins TRBV5-1 to TRBJ1-4; D is perhaps TRBD1 (6 bases). This CDR3 is 16 amino acids long. The V gene's germline CDR1 is SGHRS and CDR2 YFSETQ. The V end lost 0 bases, the J end lost 5 bases, and 14 bases lay between the germline ends. CDR3 sequence reads: CASSLESQGRNEKLFF. The DNA of the CDR3 is TGCGCCAGCAGCTTGGAGTCACAGGGAAGAAATGAAAAACTGTTTTTT. The full variable domain, completed using reference TRBV5-1 and TRBJ1-4, is KAGVTQTPRYLIKTRGQQVTLSCSPISGHRSVSWYQQTPGQGLQFLFEYFSETQRNKGNFPGRFSGRQFSNSRSEMNVSTLELGDSALYLCASSLESQGRNEKLFFGSGTQLSVL.

This clonotype has a handful of counts. The chain combines TRBV10-3 with TRBJ1-2; the match to TRBD1 covers 7 bases. The CDR3 is 14 residues long. Germline trimming cut 2 bases from V and 4 bases from J; bases unmatched to any gene: 4. Germline V gene lookup returns CDR1 ENHRY and CDR2 SYGVKD. CDR3 loop: CAISEGRGVYGYTF. DNA of the CDR3: TGTGCCATCAGTGAGGGCAGGGGGGTCTATGGCTACACCTTC.

The gene calls are TRBV7-6 and TRBJ2-7, with 10 bases aligning to TRBD1. The CDR3 is made up of 16 amino acids. Germline-derived CDR1 and CDR2 are SGHVS and FNYEAQ. The J segment lost 3 bases and the V segment lost 5 bases, leaving 10 bases of the junction unmatched. The CDR3 region has the DNA TGTGCCAGCAGCGTTGATCTGGGACAGGGGATCTACGAGCAGTACTTC. Its protein is CASSVDLGQGIYEQYF.

CDR3: CAISNLLAGGEDTQYF. CDR3 bases: TGTGCCATCAGTAACCTCCTAGCGGGGGGCGAGGATACGCAGTATTTT. The chain couples TRBV10-3 to TRBJ2-3, with 11 bases fitting TRBD2. After removal of 5 bases from V and 6 bases from J, the junction contained 10 bases not matched to a gene. The germline CDR1 and CDR2 sequences are ENHRY and SYGVKD. This CDR3 region has 16 residues.

This clonotype was picked up a small number of times. J is TRBJ2-7 and V is TRBV15, with 8 positions matching TRBD2. Trimming at V came to 3 bases and at J to 1 base, leaving 2 bases not matched to a gene. CDR1 is LNHNV and CDR2 is YYDKDF in the germline V gene (reference sequence). The CDR3 consists of 14 residues. The chain's CDR3 is CATSRGTSSYEQYF. In DNA form, the CDR3 reads TGTGCCACCAGCAGGGGGACTAGTTCCTACGAGCAGTACTTC. The entire variable domain, with the rest obtained from reference TRBV15 and TRBJ2-7, is as follows: DAMVIQNPRYQVTQFGKPVTLSCSQTLNHNVMYWYQQKSSQAPKLLFHYYDKDFNNEADTPDNFQSRRPNTSFCFLDIRSPGLGDTAMYLCATSRGTSSYEQYFGPGTRLTVT.

This clonotype occurred many times. The rearrangement uses TRBV9 and TRBJ2-7; the D is unclear. Trimming pared 3 bases from V and 1 base from J, leaving 17 bases between. Looked up from germline, CDR1 is SGDLS and CDR2 is YYNGEE. This CDR3 has 16 amino acids. The CDR3 here is CASSASPTGVSYEQYF. The CDR3 nucleotides read TGTGCCAGCAGCGCCAGCCCTACTGGGGTTTCCTACGAGCAGTACTTC.

The chain has TRBV20-1 and TRBJ2-1; TRBD1 aligns across 7 bases. The V segment lost 6 bases and the J segment 0 bases; nucleotides outside the gene matches: 5. The germline CDR1 and CDR2 sequences are DFQATT and SNEGSKA (reference sequence). There are 14 residues in the CDR3. The CDR3 DNA reads TGCAGTGCCGCCGGGACAGTCTCCTACAATGAGCAGTTCTTC. The encoded protein is CSAAGTVSYNEQFF.

The V and J genes are TRBV7-9 and TRBJ2-7; weak D call: TRBD1 (6 bases). The germline V and J ends were trimmed by 5 bases and 3 bases, with 11 bases remaining between them. This CDR3 region has 13 residues. The V gene's germline CDR1 is SEHNR and CDR2 FQNEAQ (reference sequence). CDR3 in amino acids: CASSPQGRYEQYF. CDR3 nucleotides: TGTGCCAGCAGCCCCCAGGGGCGCTACGAGCAGTACTTC.

The rearrangement uses TRBV2 and TRBJ2-7; 12 bases are a match to TRBD2. This CDR3 comprises 18 residues. Trimming removed 2 bases from V and 5 bases from J; junction bases left unmatched: 13. Germline loops: CDR1 SNHLY, CDR2 FYNNEI. CDR3 in DNA: TGTGCCAGCAGTGAAAGTAAAACTAGCGGGAGGCTTACGGACGAGCAGTACTTC. Translation gives CASSESKTSGRLTDEQYF.

This clonotype was detected many times. The chain combines TRBV29-1 with TRBJ2-7, with D perhaps TRBD1 (5 bases). CDR3 length: 14 residues. Germline V gene sequence: CDR1 SQVTM, CDR2 ANQGSEA. Trimming left V 5 bases short and J 0 bases short, with 14 bases between. The DNA for the CDR3 is TGCAGCGTTTATGAGGACACGAGCTCCTACGAGCAGTACTTC. It codes for CSVYEDTSSYEQYF.

This rearrangement joins TRBV10-3 to TRBJ1-2; possibly TRBD1 for D (5 bases). The length of the CDR3 is 15 residues. Germline CDR1 and CDR2: ENHRY and SYGVKD. V shed 0 bases and J shed 4 bases, with 12 bases lying between them. Here the CDR3 DNA reads TGTGCCATCAGTGAGTCGGGGGACGCCCCCTATGGCTACACCTTC. This translates into CAISESGDAPYGYTF.

The rearrangement uses TRBV7-9 and TRBJ2-5; D is ambiguous. Looked up from germline, CDR1 is SEHNR and CDR2 is FQNEAQ (reference sequence). V shed 2 bases and J shed 5 bases, with 6 bases lying between them. This CDR3 is built from 12 residues. The CDR3 loop reads CASSLSSETQYF. The CDR3 nucleotides are TGTGCCAGCAGCTTATCTTCTGAGACCCAGTACTTC.

There are a few counts of this clonotype. The genes are TRBV19 and TRBJ2-7; D is possibly TRBD1 (6 bases). Germline-derived CDR1 and CDR2 are LNHDA and SQIVND (reference sequence). The CDR3 has 13 residues. V was cut by 5 bases and J by 2 bases, with 10 bases left in between. Here the CDR3 reads CASSAGAAYEQYF. DNA of the CDR3: TGTGCCAGTAGTGCAGGGGCAGCCTACGAGCAGTACTTC.

The rearrangement joins TRBV24-1 to TRBJ2-5, with D maybe TRBD1 (5 bases). Deletions cut 2 bases from V and 1 base from J, with 10 bases between. Germline V gives CDR1 KGHDR, CDR2 SFDVKD. This CDR3 is 15 amino acids long. The CDR3 sequence is CATSDSWGSQETQYF. CDR3 DNA: TGTGCCACCAGTGATTCGTGGGGCAGCCAAGAGACCCAGTACTTC.

The V call is TRBV19, the J call TRBJ1-1; 7 nucleotides line up with TRBD1. This CDR3 has 15 amino acids. Trimming removed 6 bases from V and 3 bases from J; junction bases left unmatched: 10. Germline V CDR1 and CDR2: LNHDA, SQIVND (reference sequence). In DNA, the CDR3 is TGTGCCAGTAGGACCTACAGGGGTAACGACACTGAAGCTTTCTTT. This encodes CASRTYRGNDTEAFF.

The CDR3 DNA sequence: TGTGCCATCAGTGAAGATTTGGGCAATCAGCCCCAGCATTTT. Amino acid sequence: CAISEDLGNQPQHF. The V gene is TRBV10-3, the J gene TRBJ1-5; D gene ambiguous. The germline gives CDR1 ENHRY, CDR2 SYGVKD. The V and J ends lost 3 bases and 2 bases respectively, with 8 bases between them. The CDR3 extends over 14 amino acids.

Comment on this clonotype: A much larger clone lies one base from this, so it may be a read error. The conserved phenylalanine or tryptophan is not found at the CDR3 terminus, so this likely reflects a read error. This chain connects TRBV20-1 to TRBJ2-7, with 11 positions matching TRBD1. Germline CDR1 and CDR2: DFQATT and SNEGSKA (reference sequence). V gave up 5 bases and J gave up 1 base; unmatched junction bases: 7. The CDR3 spans 15 residues. The CDR3 spells CSAETGTGGSYEQYL. The CDR3 DNA reads TGCAGTGCTGAGACGGGGACAGGGGGGTCCTACGAGCAGTACCTC.

The chain links TRBV2 to TRBJ1-4; 7 bases map to TRBD1. V dropped 8 bases and J dropped 4; count of bases not matched to a gene: 4. CDR3 size: 13 residues. CDR1 SNHLY and CDR2 FYNNEI come from the germline V gene. CDR3 coding DNA: TGTGCCAGCTTCCGGGACAGTAATGAAAAACTGTTTTTT. Its translation: CASFRDSNEKLFF.